These T cell receptor beta chains were read from a single sample in a study of T cells in Graves' hyperthyroidism and ophthalmopathy. MiXCR, run by TCRdb on the multiplex PCR reads, gives a single entry per CDR3 protein. The data show 350,000 to 450,000 distinct CDR3 sequences, approximately 15% seen once. Sequencing was performed on blood. These receptor sequences come from a woman in her sixties or seventies with Graves' hyperthyroidism. Each CDR3 is given with its conserved first and last residue. D genes are given only for firm matches. Only some rows state a clone size, as once, few, many or a class for expanded clones.

V gene	D gene	clone size	J gene	CDR3 protein	CDR3 DNA
TRBV6-6	TRBD2	many	TRBJ2-3	CASSYSWTSASDTQYF	TGTGCCAGCAGTTACTCATGGACTAGCGCGTCAGATACGCAGTATTTT
TRBV7-8	TRBD1	many	TRBJ1-2	CASSLWAKPGQGAHGYTF	TGTGCCAGCAGCTTATGGGCAAAACCGGGACAGGGGGCACATGGCTACACCTTC
TRBV19	TRBD1	many	TRBJ1-1	CASSSRRGQGGTEAFF	TGTGCCAGTAGTTCTAGGCGCGGGCAGGGGGGGACTGAAGCTTTCTTT
TRBV12-3/TRBV12-4	.	many	TRBJ2-5	CASSLGSSAQETQYF	TGTGCCAGCAGTTTAGGTAGCAGCGCTCAAGAGACCCAGTACTTC
TRBV18	TRBD1	.	TRBJ2-2	CASSREGQGRNTGELFF	TGTGCCAGCTCACGAGAGGGACAGGGGAGAAACACCGGGGAGCTGTTTTTT
TRBV19	TRBD1	.	TRBJ1-2	CASSIDRVDRGYTF	TGTGCCAGTAGTATTGACAGGGTTGACCGTGGCTACACCTTC
TRBV18	.	.	TRBJ2-6	CASSLGAGSGANVLTF	TGTGCCAGCTCACTCGGGGCGGGGAGCGGGGCCAACGTCCTGACTTTC
TRBV6-1	.	.	TRBJ2-6	CASSDTPGSRSNVLTF	TGTGCCAGCAGCGATACCCCGGGCAGTCGGTCCAACGTCCTGACTTTC
TRBV9	TRBD1	.	TRBJ2-2	CASSPGGPAHGELFF	TGTGCCAGCAGCCCAGGGGGACCCGCACACGGGGAGCTGTTTTTT
TRBV7-9	TRBD2	many	TRBJ2-1	CASSNRGLQLQFF	TGTGCCAGCAGCAACCGGGGACTACAACTGCAGTTCTTC
TRBV20-1	TRBD1	many	TRBJ1-6	CSARDPLTGNNSPLHF	TGCAGTGCTAGAGACCCTCTGACAGGGAACAATTCACCCCTCCACTTT
TRBV20-1	.	many	TRBJ2-7	CSAGSGAYEQYF	TGCAGTGCTGGTAGCGGTGCCTACGAGCAGTACTTC
TRBV5-1	TRBD1	many	TRBJ1-1	CASRPGTGRYTEAFF	TGCGCCAGCCGTCCCGGGACAGGAAGATACACTGAAGCTTTCTTT
TRBV27	.	many	TRBJ2-1	CASSLWGGDEQFF	TGTGCCAGCAGCCTTTGGGGGGGCGATGAGCAGTTCTTC
TRBV5-1	.	many	TRBJ2-3	CASSLEGQLLAITDTQYF	TGCGCCAGCAGCTTGGAGGGACAGCTACTAGCTATCACAGATACGCAGTATTTT
TRBV27	.	.	TRBJ1-6	CASSLHNSPLHF	TGTGCCAGCAGTTTACATAATTCACCCCTCCACTTT
TRBV12-3/TRBV12-4	.	many	TRBJ2-2	CASRAGWNTGELFF	TGTGCCAGCAGAGCTGGGTGGAACACCGGGGAGCTGTTTTTT